The T cell receptor (beta chain) under discussion was sequenced for a study of T cells in Graves' hyperthyroidism and ophthalmopathy. This CDR3 is 14 amino acids long. The V gene's germline CDR1 is LGHDT and CDR2 YNNKEL (reference sequence). Trimming took 7 bases from V and 0 from J, leaving 12 bases between them. Amplification of TCR beta CDR3 regions was performed using RNA transcripts as template. A set of HTBI primers served as the primers for a first-round RT-PCR of the TCR CDR3. One entry per CDR3 protein results from TCRdb running MiXCR on the multiplex PCR reads. Seen here are about 690,000 distinct CDR3 sequences, approximately 15% observed once, and the top ten hold about 16%. This clonotype was seen at least ten times.

Sequencing used blood. The V and J genes are TRBV3-1 and TRBJ1-1; D unclear. The sequence derives from a man between 45 and 60 years old with Graves' hyperthyroidism. CDR3 in amino acids: CASTFDRVNTEAFF. The CDR3 bases are TGTGCCAGCACCTTTGACCGAGTGAACACTGAAGCTTTCTTT.